The 26 T cell receptor beta chains in this list originate from one sample, sequenced in a study of shared clonotypes between healthy human individuals. Repertoires were generated with immunoSEQ multiplex PCR, while TCRdb's copy carries only in-frame clones and drops some. The table includes 2,500,000 or so clones, 85% to 95% detected once. Sequencing used naive CD4+ T cells from PBMCs. The subset here: CD45RA+ positively selected. Receptors were obtained from a man aged 18 to 29 in good health. Some clones in this sample may be carry-over from other donors' samples.

This rearrangement joins TRBV7-6 to TRBJ2-1, with a possible D match to TRBD1 (6 bases). From germline, CDR1 is SGHVS and CDR2 FNYEAQ. The CDR3 is 16 residues long. Trimming took off 1 base at V and 3 bases at J, with 13 bases between the two ends. CDR3 amino acids: CASSLGGLDLYNEQFF. CDR3 bases: TGTGCCAGCAGCTTAGGGGGGCTAGATCTCTACAATGAGCAGTTCTTC.

The chain carries TRBV6-5 and TRBJ1-1; a weak D match, TRBD1 (6 bases). This CDR3 comprises 15 residues. With 0 bases removed from V and 11 bases from J, the gap between germline ends came to 19 bases. The V gene's germline CDR1 is MNHEY and CDR2 SVGAGI. The CDR3 sequence: CASSYSSWGGNGAFF. The CDR3 nucleotides read TGTGCCAGCAGTTACTCATCGTGGGGGGGCAATGGTGCTTTCTTT.

The V call is TRBV2, the J call TRBJ1-2, with TRBD1 matching 8 bases. CDR3 length: 12 residues. Germline CDR1 and CDR2: SNHLY and FYNNEI. The V segment lost 6 bases and the J segment 8 bases; nucleotides outside the gene matches: 5. CDR3 sequence: CASRDGQGGYTF. DNA of the CDR3: TGTGCCAGCAGAGACGGACAGGGCGGCTACACCTTC.

CDR3 sequence: CASSLPLGPYNEQFF. Here the CDR3 DNA reads TGTGCCAGCAGCTTACCCCTAGGGCCTTACAATGAGCAGTTCTTC. The chain links TRBV11-2 to TRBJ2-1; D is undetermined. The V gene's germline CDR1 is SGHAT and CDR2 FQNNGV. Trimming took off 2 bases at V and 4 bases at J, with 12 bases between the two ends. The CDR3 extends over 15 amino acids.

The chain carries TRBV6-5 and TRBJ1-1; D is ambiguous. The CDR3 has 12 residues. The V gene's germline CDR1 is MNHEY and CDR2 SVGAGI. The V end lost 2 bases, the J end lost 10 bases, and 11 bases lay between the germline ends. DNA for the CDR3: TGTGCCAGCAGTTACGGGTATTTGGGAGCTTTCTTT. It translates to CASSYGYLGAFF.

CDR3 coding DNA: TGCGCCAGCAGCTTGGACGATGGGGGAAACGGTGGCTACACCTTC. As protein: CASSLDDGGNGGYTF. The chain is built from TRBV5-1 and TRBJ1-2, with a tentative D call TRBD1 (5 bases). Per the germline V gene, CDR1 is SGHRS and CDR2 is YFSETQ. The CDR3 totals 15 residues. With 0 bases removed from V and 7 bases from J, the gap between germline ends came to 16 bases. Full variable domain (remainder filled in from reference TRBV5-1 and TRBJ1-2): KAGVTQTPRYLIKTRGQQVTLSCSPISGHRSVSWYQQTPGQGLQFLFEYFSETQRNKGNFPGRFSGRQFSNSRSEMNVSTLELGDSALYLCASSLDDGGNGGYTFGSGTRLTVV.

CDR3 sequence (DNA): TGTGCCAGCAGCCCTCGACCGGGGACTAGCGGAAATTACGAGCAGTACTTC. Amino acids: CASSPRPGTSGNYEQYF. The chain employs TRBV9 and TRBJ2-7; 11 bases line up with TRBD2. The CDR3 runs 17 residues. Per the germline V gene, CDR1 is SGDLS and CDR2 is YYNGEE. With V trimmed by 4 bases and J by 4 bases, 13 bases remained unmatched.

The chain employs TRBV7-3 and TRBJ2-1; D possibly corresponds to TRBD2 (6 bases). The germline CDR1 and CDR2 sequences are SGHTA and FQGTGA. Trimming pared 6 bases from V and 6 bases from J, leaving 15 bases between. The CDR3 has 14 residues. CDR3: CASSLGGGGNEQFF. The CDR3 DNA sequence: TGTGCCAGCAGTCTTGGGGGAGGAGGCAATGAGCAGTTCTTC.

The rearrangement links TRBV6-1 to TRBJ2-2, with 10 nucleotides matching TRBD1. J gave up 3 bases and V 5 bases, and 3 bases lay outside the gene matches. CDR1 MNHNS and CDR2 SASEGT come from the germline V gene. This CDR3 has 15 residues. This CDR3 reads CASSSGTGDTGELFF. CDR3 nucleotide sequence: TGTGCCAGCAGTTCCGGGACAGGGGACACCGGGGAGCTGTTTTTT.

This clone has only one observation. This same CDR3 is encoded by further DNA sequences in the sample. The chain is built from TRBV15 and TRBJ1-5; tentatively, D is TRBD1 (6 bases). Per the germline V gene, CDR1 is LNHNV and CDR2 is YYDKDF (reference sequence). There are 14 residues in the CDR3. The V end lost 1 base, the J end lost 3 bases, and 7 bases lay between the germline ends. The CDR3 loop reads CATSRGTVNQPQHF. The CDR3 DNA sequence: TGTGCCACCAGCAGAGGGACAGTCAATCAGCCCCAGCATTTT.

The J gene is TRBJ2-7, the V gene TRBV7-9, with 12 bases fitting TRBD2. Germline V CDR1 and CDR2: SEHNR, FQNEAQ (reference sequence). The V segment lost 5 bases and the J segment 2 bases; nucleotides outside the gene matches: 7. CDR3 length: 16 amino acids. The CDR3 DNA reads as TGTGCCAGCAGCCCAAGGACTAGCGGGATCCCCTACGAGCAGTACTTC. The encoded protein is CASSPRTSGIPYEQYF.

This rearrangement joins TRBV7-9 to TRBJ1-1; tentative D call: TRBD1 (5 bases). The V end was cut by 0 bases, the J end by 4 bases, with 9 bases between. Germline V gene sequence: CDR1 SEHNR, CDR2 FQNEAQ (reference sequence). The CDR3 contains 14 residues. In DNA form, the CDR3 reads TGTGCCAGCAGCTTAGCCCTTCAGGGCACTGAAGCTTTCTTT. Amino acid sequence: CASSLALQGTEAFF. The variable domain in full, with the rest retrieved from reference TRBV7-9 and TRBJ1-1, is DTGVSQNPRHKITKRGQNVTFRCDPISEHNRLYWYRQTLGQGPEFLTYFQNEAQLEKSRLLSDRFSAERPKGSFSTLEIQRTEQGDSAMYLCASSLALQGTEAFFGQGTRLTVV.

This rearrangement joins TRBV6-1 to TRBJ2-2; 7 bases match TRBD2. CDR1 is MNHNS, CDR2 SASEGT, per germline. The V gene end was trimmed by 6 bases and the J gene end by 6 bases; junction bases not matched to a gene: 10. The CDR3 sequence is 15 residues long. The CDR3 sequence: CASRGSLAGAGELFF. The CDR3 DNA is TGTGCCAGCAGGGGGAGCCTGGCGGGGGCCGGGGAGCTGTTTTTT.

This clone was detected once. The V and J genes are TRBV19 and TRBJ1-5; 7 nucleotides align to TRBD1. Germline V gene sequence: CDR1 LNHDA, CDR2 SQIVND (reference sequence). There are 15 residues in the CDR3. Trimming at V came to 8 bases and at J to 7 bases, leaving 14 bases not matched to a gene. The CDR3 sequence is CASDHINRGGQPQHF. The CDR3 DNA follows: TGTGCCAGTGACCATATCAACAGGGGAGGGCAGCCCCAGCATTTT.

V and J are TRBV18 and TRBJ2-2, with 7 bases aligning to TRBD1. The CDR3 runs 15 residues. J lost 4 bases, V lost 5 bases, and 7 bases had no gene match. The germline gives CDR1 KGHSH, CDR2 LQKENI. The CDR3 bases are TGTGCCAGCTCAACGGAGACAGGGTTCACCGGGGAGCTGTTTTTT. Its protein is CASSTETGFTGELFF.

The genes are TRBV28 and TRBJ2-3, with no clear D. Germline V lookup: CDR1 MDHEN, CDR2 SYDVKM. CDR3 length: 15 residues. Trimming took 5 bases from V and 4 from J, leaving 16 bases between them. CDR3 nucleotide sequence: TGTGCCAGCAGTACCAGGTTTCTGGCTCCAGATACGCAGTATTTT. Protein sequence: CASSTRFLAPDTQYF. The full variable domain, in which reference TRBV28 and TRBJ2-3 provide the parts outside the CDR3, is DVKVTQSSRYLVKRTGEKVFLECVQDMDHENMFWYRQDPGLGLRLIYFSYDVKMKEKGDIPEGYSVSREKKERFSLILESASTNQTSMYLCASSTRFLAPDTQYFGPGTRLTVL.

The CDR3 protein is CASSTRTGAGYGYTF. Here the CDR3 DNA reads TGTGCCAGCTCAACGAGAACAGGGGCGGGCTATGGCTACACCTTC. The chain is built from TRBV18 and TRBJ1-2; TRBD1 aligns across 7 bases. Trimming removed 5 bases from V and 4 bases from J; junction bases left unmatched: 10. The CDR3 runs 15 residues. CDR1 is KGHSH, CDR2 LQKENI, per germline.

The chain is built from TRBV27 and TRBJ2-3, with D perhaps assigned TRBD1 or TRBD2 (5 bases each). Germline V CDR1 and CDR2: MNHEY, SMNVEV (reference sequence). With 5 bases removed from V and 1 base from J, the gap between germline ends came to 10 bases. This CDR3 spans 14 amino acids. CDR3 nucleotide sequence: TGTGCCAGCAGTATGGGGACCCGCACAGATACGCAGTATTTT. Its protein product is CASSMGTRTDTQYF.

The rearrangement links TRBV6-5 to TRBJ2-1, with 7 bases matching TRBD2. CDR1 is MNHEY and CDR2 is SVGAGI in the germline V gene. V lost 7 bases, J lost 7 bases, and 7 bases stayed unmatched. The CDR3 loop spans 13 amino acids. The CDR3 is CASTEPGGNEQFF. In nucleotides, the CDR3 is TGTGCCAGCACCGAACCCGGGGGGAATGAGCAGTTCTTC.

The chain carries TRBV5-4 and TRBJ1-2; D is unclear. The V gene lost 2 bases and the J gene lost 2 bases, with 10 bases spanning the gap. The length of the CDR3 is 14 residues. Germline loops: CDR1 SGHNT, CDR2 YYREEE (reference sequence). CDR3: CASSLSQLNYGYTF. The CDR3 DNA reads as TGTGCCAGCAGCTTATCACAGCTAAACTATGGCTACACCTTC.

V is TRBV6-1 and J is TRBJ2-7; D call uncertain. Germline CDR1 and CDR2: MNHNS and SASEGT. CDR3 length: 13 residues. The V and J ends lost 3 bases and 2 bases respectively, with 8 bases between them. In nucleotides, the CDR3 is TGTGCCAGCAGTGACCAACCGACCTACGAGCAGTACTTC. Translating gives CASSDQPTYEQYF.

With regard to this clone: The same CDR3 can be traced to other DNA sequences in this sample. The genes are TRBV9 and TRBJ2-6, with no clear D. Germline CDR1 and CDR2: SGDLS and YYNGEE. This CDR3 comprises 15 residues. Trimming pared 1 base from V and 0 bases from J, leaving 5 bases between. CDR3 in amino acids: CASSVLASGANVLTF. The CDR3 DNA reads TGTGCCAGCAGCGTACTGGCCTCTGGGGCCAACGTCCTGACTTTC. The full variable domain, its missing parts supplied by reference TRBV9 and TRBJ2-6, is DSGVTQTPKHLITATGQRVTLRCSPRSGDLSVYWYQQSLDQGLQFLIQYYNGEERAKGNILERFSAQQFPDLHSELNLSSLELGDSALYFCASSVLASGANVLTFGAGSRLTVL.

This chain connects TRBV28 to TRBJ1-1; D is possibly TRBD1 (5 bases). The CDR3 is 13 residues long. The ends were cut back, 5 bases at V and 7 bases at J, with 14 bases in the middle. Germline assignment: CDR1 MDHEN and CDR2 SYDVKM. The CDR3 DNA reads TGTGCCAGCAGTCAATCAGGGACGCGTGAAGCTTTCTTT. This translates into CASSQSGTREAFF.

Note on this clone: The sample contains more than one DNA sequence encoding this CDR3. J is TRBJ1-5 and V is TRBV14; 7 nucleotides align to TRBD1. The ends lost 4 bases at V and 2 bases at J; junction bases unmatched: 2. The CDR3 consists of 14 residues. CDR1 and CDR2 (germline): SGHDN, FVKESK. In DNA form, the CDR3 reads TGTGCCAGCAGCCTCACAGGGGGCAATCAGCCCCAGCATTTT. It yields the protein CASSLTGGNQPQHF.

This clone was detected only once. The chain joins TRBV28 to TRBJ1-1; D unresolved. Looked up from germline, CDR1 is MDHEN and CDR2 is SYDVKM. The CDR3 contains 13 residues. V lost 9 bases and J lost 1, with 12 bases in between. This chain's CDR3 is CASGLIGNTEAFF. In DNA, the CDR3 is TGTGCCAGTGGGCTCATCGGGAACACTGAAGCTTTCTTT. Full variable domain (remainder filled in from reference TRBV28 and TRBJ1-1): DVKVTQSSRYLVKRTGEKVFLECVQDMDHENMFWYRQDPGLGLRLIYFSYDVKMKEKGDIPEGYSVSREKKERFSLILESASTNQTSMYLCASGLIGNTEAFFGQGTRLTVV.

This chain uses TRBV7-9 with TRBJ2-5; perhaps D is TRBD1 or TRBD2 (5 bases each). This CDR3 is built from 15 residues. Germline CDR1 is SEHNR and CDR2 is FQNEAQ (reference sequence). V was trimmed by 1 base and J by 5 bases, leaving 14 bases between them. In nucleotides, the CDR3 is TGTGCCAGCAGCTTAGTTGGGGGAGTTCAGGAGACCCAGTACTTC. Its translation: CASSLVGGVQETQYF.